Below are 10 T cell receptor beta chains sequenced from a single sample in a study of OX40 agonist ivuxolimab in advanced cancers. Generated by immunoSEQ multiplex PCR, the TCRdb table keeps only in-frame clones and is missing some. The sample carries 60,000 or so clones, about 88% recorded once. The starting material was CD4+ or CD8+ T cells sorted from blood, obtained in a trial of the OX40 agonist ivuxolimab. Receptors were obtained from an adult with an advanced solid tumor such as melanoma, head and neck, liver or kidney cancer.

The rearrangement joins TRBV19 to TRBJ1-5; maybe TRBD1 (5 bases). This CDR3 has 15 residues. The V gene lost 4 bases and the J gene lost 1 base, with 11 bases spanning the gap. Germline V lookup: CDR1 LNHDA, CDR2 SQIVND (reference sequence). CDR3 nucleotides: TGTGCCAGTAGTAAGGCAGGGACGAGCAATCAGCCCCAGCATTTT. Translated: CASSKAGTSNQPQHF.

The chain employs TRBV6-5 and TRBJ1-1, with 10 bases identical to TRBD1. Trimming cost V 2 bases and J 6 bases; bases outside gene matches: 0. This CDR3 has 13 residues. From germline, CDR1 is MNHEY and CDR2 SVGAGI. In DNA, the CDR3 is TGTGCCAGCAGTTACGGGACAGGGGCTGAAGCTTTCTTT. Amino acids: CASSYGTGAEAFF.

This clone was seen a handful of times. The chain recombines TRBV10-3 with TRBJ1-1; D is perhaps TRBD1 (6 bases). The V gene's germline CDR1 is ENHRY and CDR2 SYGVKD. The CDR3 consists of 13 residues. The ends were cut back, 6 bases at V and 7 bases at J, with 15 bases in the middle. The DNA for the CDR3 is TGTGCCATCAGGGACCGGACAGCTGATGAAGCTTTCTTT. This codes for CAIRDRTADEAFF.

This clone turned up a few times. The rearrangement links TRBV7-9 to TRBJ2-3; 9 bases map to TRBD2. The CDR3 contains 15 residues. V shed 5 bases and J 3 bases; nucleotides not matched to a gene: 6. Per the germline V gene, CDR1 is SEHNR and CDR2 is FQNEAQ (reference sequence). The CDR3, as DNA: TGTGCCAGCAGCCATAGCGGGAGTGTAACAGATACGCAGTATTTT. It specifies CASSHSGSVTDTQYF.

This clone was detected once. The chain has TRBV4-3 and TRBJ2-7; TRBD2 matches at 9 bases. V dropped 4 bases and J dropped 4; count of bases not matched to a gene: 8. The CDR3 is made up of 15 amino acids. Germline V CDR1 and CDR2: LGHNA, YSLEER. The CDR3 protein is CASSRLVAGEYEQYF. The DNA of the CDR3 is TGCGCCAGCAGCCGCCTGGTAGCGGGAGAATACGAGCAGTACTTC.

The chain recombines TRBV30 with TRBJ2-5; D remains ambiguous. This CDR3 has 12 amino acids. Trimming left V 5 bases short and J 3 bases short, with 10 bases between. Germline V lookup: CDR1 GTSNPN, CDR2 SVGIG (reference sequence). The CDR3 is CAWCSAEETQYF. The CDR3, as DNA: TGTGCCTGGTGCTCGGCGGAAGAGACCCAGTACTTC.

The V gene is TRBV4-1, the J gene TRBJ2-7; possible D gene TRBD2, 5 bases. Germline V CDR1 and CDR2: MGHRA, YSYEKL. V dropped 3 bases and J dropped 3 bases, with 15 bases sitting between them. CDR3 size: 15 residues. The CDR3 DNA reads TGCGCCAGCAGCCACCCTGGGAGACGCCACTACGAGCAGTACTTC. It is translated as CASSHPGRRHYEQYF.

The chain uses TRBV19 and TRBJ2-3; D ambiguous. Germline V gene data show CDR1 as LNHDA and CDR2 as SQIVND (reference sequence). The CDR3 length is 13 residues. V shed 5 bases and J shed 2 bases, with 8 bases lying between them. Here the CDR3 DNA reads TGTGCCAGTAGTGTCATGCTCACAGATACGCAGTATTTT. It codes for CASSVMLTDTQYF.

The sample holds one count of this clone. The chain recombines TRBV5-5 with TRBJ2-3, with 7 nucleotides matching TRBD2. There are 14 residues in the CDR3. The V gene end was trimmed by 0 bases and the J gene end by 4 bases; junction bases not matched to a gene: 2. Per germline, CDR1 SGHKS and CDR2 YYEKEE (reference sequence). CDR3 bases: TGTGCCAGCAGCTTGGGCGGGAGTGCAGATACGCAGTATTTT. Its translation is CASSLGGSADTQYF.

The chain carries TRBV28 and TRBJ2-2; the D gene could be TRBD1 or TRBD2 (5 bases each). The CDR3 runs 15 residues. Trimming left V 8 bases short and J 4 bases short, with 17 bases between. Germline V gene sequence: CDR1 MDHEN, CDR2 SYDVKM. CDR3 amino acids: CASSPGTYGTGELFF. In nucleotides, the CDR3 is TGTGCCAGCTCCCCAGGGACCTACGGCACCGGGGAGCTGTTTTTT.